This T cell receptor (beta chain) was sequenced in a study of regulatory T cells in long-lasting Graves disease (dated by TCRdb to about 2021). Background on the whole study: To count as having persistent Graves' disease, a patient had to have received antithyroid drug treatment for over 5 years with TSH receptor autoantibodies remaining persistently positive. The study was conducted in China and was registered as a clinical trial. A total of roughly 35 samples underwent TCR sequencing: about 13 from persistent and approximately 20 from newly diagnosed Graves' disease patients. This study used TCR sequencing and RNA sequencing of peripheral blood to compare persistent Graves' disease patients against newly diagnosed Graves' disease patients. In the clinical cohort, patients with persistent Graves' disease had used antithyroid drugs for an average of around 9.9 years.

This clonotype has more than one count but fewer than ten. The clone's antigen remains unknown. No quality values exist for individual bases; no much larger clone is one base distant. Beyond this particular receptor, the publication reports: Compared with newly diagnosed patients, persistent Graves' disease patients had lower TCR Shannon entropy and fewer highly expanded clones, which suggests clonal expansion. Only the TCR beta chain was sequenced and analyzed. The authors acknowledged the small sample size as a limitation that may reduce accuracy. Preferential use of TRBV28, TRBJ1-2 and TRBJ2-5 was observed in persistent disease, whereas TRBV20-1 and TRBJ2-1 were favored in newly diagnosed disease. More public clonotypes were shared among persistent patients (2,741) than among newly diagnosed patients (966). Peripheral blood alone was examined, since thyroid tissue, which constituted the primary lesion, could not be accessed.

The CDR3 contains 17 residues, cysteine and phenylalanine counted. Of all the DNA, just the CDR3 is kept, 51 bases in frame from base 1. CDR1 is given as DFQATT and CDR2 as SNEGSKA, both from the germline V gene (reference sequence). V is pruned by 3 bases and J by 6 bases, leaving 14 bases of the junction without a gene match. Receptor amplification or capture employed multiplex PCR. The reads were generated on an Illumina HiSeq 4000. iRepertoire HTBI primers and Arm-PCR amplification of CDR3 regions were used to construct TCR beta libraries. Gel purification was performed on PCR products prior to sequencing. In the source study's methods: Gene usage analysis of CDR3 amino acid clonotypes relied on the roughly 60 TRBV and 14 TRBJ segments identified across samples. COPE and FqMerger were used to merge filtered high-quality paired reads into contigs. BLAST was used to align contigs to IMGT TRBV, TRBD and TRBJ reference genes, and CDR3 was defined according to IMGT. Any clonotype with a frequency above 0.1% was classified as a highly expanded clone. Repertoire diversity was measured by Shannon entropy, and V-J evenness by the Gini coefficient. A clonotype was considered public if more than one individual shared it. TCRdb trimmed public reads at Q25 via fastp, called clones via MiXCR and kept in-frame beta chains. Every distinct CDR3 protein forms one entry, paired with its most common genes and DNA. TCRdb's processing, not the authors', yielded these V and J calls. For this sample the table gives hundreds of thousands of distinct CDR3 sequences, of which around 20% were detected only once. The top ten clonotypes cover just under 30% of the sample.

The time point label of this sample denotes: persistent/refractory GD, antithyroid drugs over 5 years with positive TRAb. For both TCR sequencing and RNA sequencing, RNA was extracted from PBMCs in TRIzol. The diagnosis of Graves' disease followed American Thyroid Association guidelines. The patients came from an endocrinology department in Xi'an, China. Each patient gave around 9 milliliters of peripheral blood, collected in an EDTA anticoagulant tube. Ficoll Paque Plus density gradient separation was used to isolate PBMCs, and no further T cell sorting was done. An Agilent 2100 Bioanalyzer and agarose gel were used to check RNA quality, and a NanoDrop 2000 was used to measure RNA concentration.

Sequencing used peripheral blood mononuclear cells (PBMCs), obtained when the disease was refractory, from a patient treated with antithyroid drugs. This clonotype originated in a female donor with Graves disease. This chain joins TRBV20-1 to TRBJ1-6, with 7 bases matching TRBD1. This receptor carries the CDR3 CSASARGSLFSNSPLHF. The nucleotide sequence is TGCAGTGCTAGTGCCAGGGGGTCATTATTTAGTAATTCACCCCTCCACTTT.